These 12 T cell receptor beta chains were sequenced from one sample in a study of cytomegalovirus exposure and HLA in healthy donors (dated by TCRdb to 2016 to 2017). The library was made by the immunoSEQ multiplex PCR assay. A mixture of 60 forward primers for TCR Vbeta segments and 13 reverse primers for TCR Jbeta segments was used in the multiplex PCR. TCRdb re-hosts the immuneACCESS table, in-frame sequences only. Its copies lack some clones; in the studies checked, an unresolved V gene accounts for under half of them, and the cause for the rest is not known. Recorded for this sample are 150,000 or so clones; almost 80% of them occurred a single time. 0.98% of the sample is taken by the ten largest. The sample comprised PBMCs. The receptors here all came from a woman aged 50 to 65 in good health and CMV-seropositive.

The chain is built from TRBV14 and TRBJ2-1; 9 bases agree with TRBD1. Looked up from germline, CDR1 is SGHDN and CDR2 is FVKESK. This CDR3 spans 15 amino acids. V gave up 3 bases and J gave up 7 bases; unmatched junction bases: 7. The CDR3 DNA reads TGTGCCAGCAGCCATTACAGGGGGCGAAGAAATGAGCAGTTCTTC. This sequence encodes CASSHYRGRRNEQFF.

The chain combines TRBV28 with TRBJ2-7; D might be TRBD2 (7 bases). Germline loops: CDR1 MDHEN, CDR2 SYDVKM. The length of the CDR3 is 15 residues. Between the trimmed V and J ends, which lost 5 bases and 4 bases, there was a span of 18 bases. CDR3 bases: TGTGCCAGCAGTCCCGTACGGGGGGCACGATACGAGCAGTACTTC. The encoded protein is CASSPVRGARYEQYF.

The gene calls are TRBV27 and TRBJ2-1, with a tentative D call TRBD2 (6 bases). Germline V gene sequence: CDR1 MNHEY, CDR2 SMNVEV (reference sequence). The CDR3 loop spans 13 amino acids. V was cut by 0 bases and J by 6 bases, with 6 bases left in between. CDR3 nucleotide sequence: TGTGCCAGCAGTTTATCGGGGGGCAATGAGCAGTTCTTC. Translation: CASSLSGGNEQFF.

This clone was counted a single time. The CDR3 DNA reads TGTGCCAGCAGCGCAGGGTTCTTCGGCAATTCACCCCTCCACTTT. It specifies CASSAGFFGNSPLHF. V usage is TRBV9 and J usage is TRBJ1-6, with a weak D call TRBD1 (5 bases). V lost 3 bases to trimming and J lost 7 bases, with 14 bases between them. CDR1 is SGDLS, CDR2 YYNGEE, per germline. There are 15 residues in the CDR3.

V and J are TRBV12-5 and TRBJ1-5; 7 nucleotides align to TRBD1. Germline V CDR1 and CDR2: LGHNT, FRNRAP. V shed 1 base and J 6 bases; nucleotides not matched to a gene: 21. This CDR3 is built from 20 residues. CDR3 protein: CASGLDALTGSVLVCQPQHF. The DNA of the CDR3 is TGTGCTAGTGGTTTGGACGCTTTGACAGGGAGTGTTTTAGTTTGTCAGCCCCAGCATTTT. Filled out from reference TRBV12-5 and TRBJ1-5, the complete variable domain reads DARVTQTPRHKVTEMGQEVTMRCQPILGHNTVFWYRQTMMQGLELLAYFRNRAPLDDSGMPKDRFSAEMPDATLATLKIQPSEPRDSAVYFCASGLDALTGSVLVCQPQHFGDGTRLSIL.

The chain joins TRBV30 to TRBJ1-3, with a weak D call TRBD1 (6 bases). The germline CDR1 and CDR2 sequences are GTSNPN and SVGIG (reference sequence). This CDR3 region has 14 residues. The V end was cut by 7 bases, the J end by 2 bases, with 15 bases between. CDR3 in DNA: TGTGCCTCCAGCCAGGGGCTAGCTGGAAACACCATATATTTT. Translating it yields CASSQGLAGNTIYF. Filled out from reference TRBV30 and TRBJ1-3, the complete variable domain reads SQTIHQWPATLVQPVGSPLSLECTVEGTSNPNLYWYRQAAGRGLQLLFYSVGIGQISSEVPQNLSASRPQDRQFILSSKKLLLSDSGFYLCASSQGLAGNTIYFGEGSWLTVV.

V and J are TRBV28 and TRBJ2-7; D gene uncertain. CDR1 and CDR2 from the germline V gene are MDHEN and SYDVKM. The V end lost 2 bases, the J end lost 6 bases, and 11 bases lay between the germline ends. There are 13 residues in the CDR3. The CDR3 DNA reads TGTGCCAGCAGTTTACCCTCCGCCGGCGAGCAGTACTTC. Translated: CASSLPSAGEQYF.

The chain combines TRBV27 with TRBJ1-1, with 9 bases identical to TRBD1. V trimming: 2 bases; J trimming: 1 base; junction bases outside the gene matches: 5. CDR1 MNHEY and CDR2 SMNVEV come from the germline V gene (reference sequence). This CDR3 region has 16 residues. CDR3 coding DNA: TGTGCCAGCAGTTTACTCCCACAGGGGGCGAACACTGAAGCTTTCTTT. The encoded protein is CASSLLPQGANTEAFF.

The rearrangement links TRBV2 to TRBJ2-3; TRBD1 agrees at 11 bases. The length of the CDR3 is 15 residues. The trim removed 6 bases at V and 1 base at J, leaving 3 bases unmatched. Germline V gene sequence: CDR1 SNHLY, CDR2 FYNNEI. CDR3 sequence reads: CASRRDRGGTDTQYF. DNA of the CDR3: TGTGCCAGCAGAAGGGACAGGGGGGGCACAGATACGCAGTATTTT.

A remark on this clone: The junction does not match germline at one end; this may be a read error. V gene TRBV19 combines with J gene TRBJ2-2; 9 bases map to TRBD1. The CDR3 totals 15 residues. Germline lookup yields CDR1 LNHDA and CDR2 SQIVND (reference sequence). The CDR3 DNA is TGTGCCAGCAGTACGGGACAGGGTATCACCGGGGAGCTGTTTTTT. This sequence encodes CASSTGQGITGELFF.

The chain uses TRBV6-1 and TRBJ2-3; 10 bases line up with TRBD1. Per germline, CDR1 MNHNS and CDR2 SASEGT. V lost 4 bases, J lost 1 base, and 5 bases stayed unmatched. The CDR3 has 16 amino acids. The CDR3 DNA reads TGTGCCAGCAGTGGACCCGGGACAGGGGGCACAGATACGCAGTATTTT. This gives the protein CASSGPGTGGTDTQYF.

This chain uses TRBV4-2 with TRBJ2-3, with 8 bases fitting TRBD2. Per the germline V gene, CDR1 is LGHNA and CDR2 is YNFKEQ. The junction had 12 bases not matched to a gene; V was cut back by 1 base and J by 3 bases. This CDR3 comprises 18 residues. This chain's CDR3 is CASSQGSGGGGRTDTQYF. CDR3 bases: TGTGCCAGCAGCCAAGGATCGGGCGGGGGCGGGAGGACAGATACGCAGTATTTT.